Listed here are 27 T cell receptor beta chains from one sample, sequenced in a study of early T cells in non-severe SARS-CoV-2 infection. TCRdb fed the 5' RACE reads into MiXCR, producing one record per CDR3 protein. Altogether 90,000 to 120,000 distinct CDR3 sequences are present, roughly an eighth being singletons, with the ten largest covering less than 3.5%. The material sequenced was whole blood. These receptors all come from an adult who was a healthcare worker with PCR-confirmed SARS-CoV-2 infection or an uninfected control (not recorded which).

This clonotype was seen a few times. DNA of the CDR3: TGTGCCAGCAGCTTAGTCCTACGGGAGGGCATCTCCTACGAGCAGTACTTC. It is translated as CASSLVLREGISYEQYF. The chain joins TRBV7-9 to TRBJ2-7; TRBD2 matches 8 bases. Germline assignment: CDR1 SEHNR and CDR2 FQNEAQ (reference sequence). The CDR3 extends over 17 amino acids. V lost 1 base and J lost 0; bases outside the gene matches: 8.

This clonotype was observed at least ten times. The chain links TRBV11-3 to TRBJ1-2; tentatively, D is TRBD1 (5 bases). The V end was cut by 2 bases, the J end by 4 bases, with 17 bases between. Per germline, CDR1 SGHNT and CDR2 YENEEA. CDR3 size: 16 residues. The CDR3 bases are TGTGCCAGCAGCTTATTGGGGGAGGGATCGCCCTATGGCTACACCTTC. Translated: CASSLLGEGSPYGYTF.

The sample holds many counts of this clonotype. The chain links TRBV29-1 to TRBJ1-4; a possible D gene is TRBD1 (5 bases). CDR3 size: 11 residues. Deletions cut 4 bases from V and 7 bases from J, with 7 bases between. From germline, CDR1 is SQVTM and CDR2 ANQGSEA. CDR3 region: CSVGDVEKLFF. For the CDR3, the DNA is TGCAGCGTTGGGGACGTTGAAAAACTGTTTTTT.

This clonotype was counted ten times or more. CDR3 nucleotides: TGCAGCGTTGACCCCGGCAGCACAGATACGCAGTATTTT. Its protein product is CSVDPGSTDTQYF. The genes are TRBV29-1 and TRBJ2-3, with unresolved D. The germline CDR1 and CDR2 sequences are SQVTM and ANQGSEA. The CDR3 loop spans 13 amino acids. V was cut by 3 bases and J by 0 bases, with 7 bases left in between.

This clonotype was recorded only once. The V call is TRBV20-1, the J call TRBJ2-1; TRBD2 matches 10 bases. The CDR3 totals 15 residues. Germline CDR1 reads DFQATT; CDR2 reads SNEGSKA (reference sequence). Trimming at V came to 3 bases and at J to 1 base, leaving 3 bases not matched to a gene. The CDR3 loop is CSASASGSSYNEQFF. In DNA form, the CDR3 reads TGCAGTGCTAGTGCTAGCGGGAGTTCCTACAATGAGCAGTTCTTC.

The J gene is TRBJ2-5, the V gene TRBV6-2 or TRBV6-3; 9 bases fit TRBD2. V lost 6 bases to trimming and J lost 4 bases; unmatched junction nucleotides: 3. The CDR3 spans 13 residues. Germline V gene lookup returns CDR1 MNHEY and CDR2 SVGEGT. This chain's CDR3 is CASRTSGVETQYF. CDR3 in DNA: TGTGCCAGCAGGACTAGCGGTGTAGAGACCCAGTACTTC.

This clonotype was detected only a few times. The chain couples TRBV3-1 to TRBJ1-5; D is uncertain. Germline V gene sequence: CDR1 LGHDT, CDR2 YNNKEL (reference sequence). The V end was cut by 0 bases, the J end by 7 bases, with 7 bases between. The CDR3 has 13 residues. The CDR3 DNA follows: TGTGCCAGCAGCCAAGACAGATTCCAGCCCCAGCATTTT. As protein: CASSQDRFQPQHF. Full variable domain (missing parts from reference TRBV3-1 and TRBJ1-5): DTAVSQTPKYLVTQMGNDKSIKCEQNLGHDTMYWYKQDSKKFLKIMFSYNNKELIINETVPNRFSPKSPDKAHLNLHINSLELGDSAVYFCASSQDRFQPQHFGDGTRLSIL.

V usage is TRBV3-1 and J usage is TRBJ1-4; 12 positions agree with TRBD1. Germline values: CDR1 LGHDT, CDR2 YNNKEL (reference sequence). This CDR3 contains 16 residues. The V segment lost 1 base and the J segment 10 bases; nucleotides outside the gene matches: 7. CDR3 amino acids: CASSQVGQGARGKLFF. CDR3 in DNA: TGTGCCAGCAGCCAAGTGGGACAGGGGGCGCGAGGAAAACTGTTTTTT.

This clonotype was seen a few times. The genes are TRBV5-6 and TRBJ1-4; 9 bases align to TRBD1. Germline loops: CDR1 SGHDT, CDR2 YYEEEE. This CDR3 has 14 residues. V was clipped by 4 bases and J by 8 bases; unmatched bases: 6. The CDR3 bases are TGTGCCAGCAGCCCGGACAGGGGAAAGGAAAAACTGTTTTTT. Protein sequence: CASSPDRGKEKLFF.

This clonotype showed up just a few times. V usage is TRBV28 and J usage is TRBJ2-2; tentatively, D is TRBD1 (5 bases). The CDR3 extends over 16 amino acids. V dropped 5 bases and J dropped 4 bases, with 17 bases sitting between them. Germline CDR1 and CDR2: MDHEN and SYDVKM. The CDR3 nucleotides read TGTGCCAGCAGTCCGCACAGGTTCTGGGGCACCGGGGAGCTGTTTTTT. Its protein is CASSPHRFWGTGELFF.

The chain links TRBV7-9 to TRBJ2-7; weak D call: TRBD1 (6 bases). Trimming took 5 bases from V and 0 from J, leaving 17 bases between them. The CDR3 runs 16 residues. Germline lookup yields CDR1 SEHNR and CDR2 FQNEAQ (reference sequence). CDR3 sequence: CASSTYQGKASYEQYF. The CDR3 DNA follows: TGTGCCAGCAGCACCTACCAGGGGAAAGCCTCCTACGAGCAGTACTTC.

The chain uses TRBV5-1 and TRBJ1-3; D is possibly TRBD1 (6 bases). Germline-derived CDR1 and CDR2 are SGHRS and YFSETQ. This CDR3 is built from 20 residues. V dropped 4 bases and J dropped 2 bases, with 28 bases sitting between them. The CDR3 reads CASSPRVTTKDRGTGNTIYF. Written as DNA, the CDR3 is TGCGCCAGCAGCCCAAGGGTTACGACAAAGGACAGAGGGACTGGAAACACCATATATTTT.

This clonotype appeared many times. The rearrangement links TRBV24-1 to TRBJ2-7; a possible D gene is TRBD1 (6 bases). V was shortened by 4 bases and J by 7 bases, with 22 bases between the two germline ends. CDR1 is KGHDR, CDR2 SFDVKD, per germline. The CDR3 loop spans 16 amino acids. In DNA form, the CDR3 reads TGTGCCACCAGTGACCCGGGACAAAAGGGGGAGATGGAGCAGTACTTC. This translates into CATSDPGQKGEMEQYF.

CDR3 DNA: TGCGCCAGCAGCTTGACCAGACGCGAGCAGTACTTC. Its translation is CASSLTRREQYF. The chain recombines TRBV5-1 with TRBJ2-7; unclear D gene. CDR3 length: 12 amino acids. Trimming took off 1 base at V and 6 bases at J, with 8 bases between the two ends. Per germline, CDR1 SGHRS and CDR2 YFSETQ.

The chain combines TRBV7-6 with TRBJ1-3; D is unclear. Deletions cut 1 base from V and 4 bases from J, with 11 bases between. This CDR3 has 15 residues. Germline values: CDR1 SGHVS, CDR2 FNYEAQ. CDR3 sequence: CASSLEPNGGNTIYF. CDR3 nucleotides: TGTGCCAGCAGCTTAGAGCCCAACGGAGGAAACACCATATATTTT.

This clonotype was counted only a few times. The chain carries TRBV6-6 and TRBJ2-5; D remains ambiguous. V was shortened by 0 bases and J by 2 bases, with 7 bases between the two germline ends. Germline V gene sequence: CDR1 MNHNY, CDR2 SVGAGI (reference sequence). The length of the CDR3 is 14 residues. CDR3 bases: TGTGCCAGCAGTTACTCTCCAGATCAAGAGACCCAGTACTTC. Its translation: CASSYSPDQETQYF.

The table lists this clonotype with many counts. The gene calls are TRBV7-9 and TRBJ2-3; 8 positions match TRBD1. Germline V lookup: CDR1 SEHNR, CDR2 FQNEAQ (reference sequence). CDR3 size: 14 residues. V trimming: 5 bases; J trimming: 2 bases; junction bases outside the gene matches: 3. In nucleotides, the CDR3 is TGTGCCAGCAGCCGGGGACAGGACACAGATACGCAGTATTTT. Protein sequence: CASSRGQDTDTQYF. Using reference TRBV7-9 and TRBJ2-3 for the parts outside the CDR3, the full variable domain is DTGVSQNPRHKITKRGQNVTFRCDPISEHNRLYWYRQTLGQGPEFLTYFQNEAQLEKSRLLSDRFSAERPKGSFSTLEIQRTEQGDSAMYLCASSRGQDTDTQYFGPGTRLTVL.

This clonotype was seen repeatedly, ten times or more. The rearrangement uses TRBV19 and TRBJ2-3; possible D gene TRBD1, 6 bases. The CDR3 consists of 15 residues. Trimming took off 7 bases at V and 2 bases at J, with 16 bases between the two ends. CDR1 is LNHDA, CDR2 SQIVND, per germline (reference sequence). CDR3 protein: CASNQGLRTTDTQYF. CDR3 DNA sequence: TGTGCCAGTAATCAGGGGCTTCGGACCACAGATACGCAGTATTTT. The full variable domain, with the rest looked up from reference TRBV19 and TRBJ2-3, is DGGITQSPKYLFRKEGQNVTLSCEQNLNHDAMYWYRQDPGQGLRLIYYSQIVNDFQKGDIAEGYSVSREKKESFPLTVTSAQKNPTAFYLCASNQGLRTTDTQYFGPGTRLTVL.

This clonotype has only a few counts. The genes are TRBV7-8 and TRBJ2-2; D is ambiguous. Trimming removed 5 bases at V and 5 bases at J, with 21 bases between. CDR3 size: 17 residues. CDR1 is SGHVS, CDR2 FQNEAQ, per germline. CDR3 sequence: CASSPTTEKGGTGELFF. For the CDR3, the DNA is TGTGCCAGCAGCCCTACGACGGAAAAGGGTGGTACCGGGGAGCTGTTTTTT. The variable domain in full, completed from reference TRBV7-8 and TRBJ2-2, reads GAGVSQSPRYKVAKRGQDVALRCDPISGHVSLFWYQQALGQGPEFLTYFQNEAQLDKSGLPSDRFFAERPEGSVSTLKIQRTQQEDSAVYLCASSPTTEKGGTGELFFGEGSRLTVL.

The table lists this clonotype with many counts. The rearrangement uses TRBV7-6 and TRBJ2-2; no firm D call. The CDR3 is 14 amino acids. The V gene's germline CDR1 is SGHVS and CDR2 FNYEAQ. Trimming removed 3 bases from V and 3 bases from J, with 8 bases in between. CDR3 amino acids: CASSLGWDTGELFF. The CDR3 DNA sequence: TGTGCCAGCAGCTTGGGTTGGGACACCGGGGAGCTGTTTTTT.

This clonotype was seen only a few times. This sequence joins TRBV12-5 and TRBJ1-1; D is unclear. Germline V gene lookup returns CDR1 LGHNT and CDR2 FRNRAP. V was trimmed by 6 bases and J by 1 base, leaving 9 bases between them. The CDR3 consists of 13 residues. The CDR3 DNA reads as TGTGCTAGTGGCCAAAGGACGAACACTGAAGCTTTCTTT. It yields the protein CASGQRTNTEAFF.

This clonotype was recorded many times. The chain carries TRBV6-2 or TRBV6-3 and TRBJ2-2; D possibly corresponds to TRBD1 (5 bases). The CDR3 extends over 17 amino acids. Between the trimmed V and J ends, which lost 2 bases and 0 bases, there was a span of 13 bases. Germline V gene sequence: CDR1 MNHEY, CDR2 SVGEGT. The CDR3 protein is CASSYKQAVTNTGELFF. The CDR3, as DNA: TGTGCCAGCAGTTACAAACAGGCCGTCACGAACACCGGGGAGCTGTTTTTT.

This CDR3 reads CASSSGWRNTEAFF. DNA of the CDR3: TGTGCCAGCAGTTCGGGGTGGAGGAACACTGAAGCTTTCTTT. The chain links TRBV28 to TRBJ1-1, with D unclear. Trimming removed 4 bases at V and 1 base at J, with 10 bases between. The CDR3 is 14 amino acids. Germline-derived CDR1 and CDR2 are MDHEN and SYDVKM.

There are many counts of this clonotype. This chain connects TRBV20-1 to TRBJ2-5; 10 bases line up with TRBD2. The germline V gene encodes CDR1 DFQATT and CDR2 SNEGSKA (reference sequence). The CDR3 has 15 amino acids. The CDR3 coding sequence is TGCAGCACGGGCAGCCAGCGGGGGGGCTGGGAGACCCAGTACTTC. It specifies CSTGSQRGGWETQYF.

As for this clonotype: A much larger clone sits a single nucleotide away, making a read error possible. The V call is TRBV12-3 or TRBV12-4, the J call TRBJ2-3, with D unclear. The CDR3 runs to 15 residues. The CDR3 reads CASSLGLRSTDTRYF. The CDR3 DNA reads as TGTGCCAGCAGTTTAGGGCTGCGGAGTACAGATACGCGGTATTTT.

V and J are TRBV5-1 and TRBJ1-1, with unresolved D. The V and J ends lost 5 bases and 2 bases respectively, with 10 bases between them. This CDR3 is 13 amino acids long. In germline, CDR1 is SGHRS, CDR2 YFSETQ. In DNA, the CDR3 is TGCGCCAGCAGGGAGCCGGGAAACACTGAAGCTTTCTTT. Protein sequence: CASREPGNTEAFF.

This clonotype has at least ten counts. The rearrangement links TRBV11-3 to TRBJ1-2; perhaps TRBD1 as D (6 bases). Germline V gene lookup returns CDR1 SGHNT and CDR2 YENEEA. Trimming took 7 bases from V and 6 from J, leaving 12 bases between them. This CDR3 is 12 amino acids long. CDR3 DNA sequence: TGTGCCAGCAATGGGGACATCCATGGCTACACCTTC. The encoded protein is CASNGDIHGYTF.